The subject of this entry is one T cell receptor beta chain. As yet, its antigen is unknown. The sample is drawn from a study of cytomegalovirus exposure and HLA in healthy donors. Whole-study results and caveats: Later, an analysis found that common viral pathogens appeared to be linked with several of the most significant clusters. The investigators catalogued some 150 TCR beta chains as cytomegalovirus-associated. The productive fraction for most TCR beta V segments was about 87% or about 30% in an earlier analysis. Upon later analysis, TCR association rates were observed to vary by HLA locus, being highest for DRB1 and lowest for HLA-C.

With 60 Vbeta and 13 Jbeta primers, the PCR was carried out. The method was immunoSEQ multiplex PCR; TCRdb's version includes in-frame clones alone and lacks a portion of them. The sample table sets out around 31,000 clones. After removal of 0 bases from V and 8 bases from J, the junction contained 7 bases not matched to a gene. Germline V lookup: CDR1 MNHEY, CDR2 SVGAGI. The CDR3 contains 15 residues. The specimen sequenced was PBMCs. This chain uses TRBV6-5 with TRBJ2-3; 8 bases align to TRBD2. This sequence originates from a man aged 30 to 45 in good health and CMV-seronegative. CDR3 region: CASSYSYSGGSTQYF. The CDR3 DNA sequence: TGTGCCAGCAGTTACTCCTACAGCGGGGGAAGTACGCAGTATTTT.